These 23 T cell receptor beta chains share one sample of origin, sequenced in a study of blood T cell repertoires in COVID-19. Clones were read by immunoSEQ multiplex PCR, and TCRdb kept only the in-frame ones, dropping some. The sample shows around 75,000 clones, 70% to 90% of them seen only once. The material sequenced was peripheral blood. Source of these receptors: a human donor in a cohort sampled during active COVID-19.

The V call is TRBV5-1, the J call TRBJ2-1; 12 bases map to TRBD2. Looked up from germline, CDR1 is SGHRS and CDR2 is YFSETQ. J lost 9 bases, V lost 3 bases, and 7 bases had no gene match. This CDR3 has 15 residues. CDR3 amino acids: CASSSGTSGLSEQFF. The CDR3 coding sequence is TGCGCCAGCAGCTCCGGGACTAGCGGGCTTAGTGAGCAGTTCTTC. Supplemented by reference TRBV5-1 and TRBJ2-1, the full variable domain reads KAGVTQTPRYLIKTRGQQVTLSCSPISGHRSVSWYQQTPGQGLQFLFEYFSETQRNKGNFPGRFSGRQFSNSRSEMNVSTLELGDSALYLCASSSGTSGLSEQFFGPGTRLTVL.

The gene calls are TRBV6-1 and TRBJ2-1; TRBD2 aligns across 7 bases. V trimming: 4 bases; J trimming: 4 bases; junction bases outside the gene matches: 16. The CDR3 length is 18 residues. Germline loops: CDR1 MNHNS, CDR2 SASEGT. The CDR3 DNA sequence: TGTGCCAGCAGTGGGTGGGGTAGTAGTGGACTAGGATACAATGAGCAGTTCTTC. Protein product: CASSGWGSSGLGYNEQFF.

This clone was observed a handful of times. Written as DNA, the CDR3 is TGCGCCACCTCGGGGGGGAGGACTGAAAAACTGTTTTTT. As protein: CATSGGRTEKLFF. The rearrangement links TRBV10-2 to TRBJ1-4; tentatively, D is TRBD1 (5 bases). The CDR3 extends over 13 amino acids. Germline CDR1 reads WSHSY; CDR2 reads SAAADI. Trimming took off 10 bases at V and 7 bases at J, with 16 bases between the two ends.

V usage is TRBV3-1 (or the pseudogene TRBV3-2) and J usage is TRBJ2-7; 8 bases are a match to TRBD1. The J segment lost 7 bases and the V segment lost 4 bases, leaving 12 bases of the junction unmatched. The V gene's germline CDR1 is LGHDT and CDR2 YNNKEL (reference sequence). This CDR3 spans 15 amino acids. The CDR3: CASSPDHQDRAEQYF. The CDR3 DNA follows: TGTGCCAGCAGCCCAGACCACCAGGACAGGGCGGAGCAGTACTTC.

The rearrangement links TRBV2 to TRBJ2-3; 7 positions agree with TRBD2. CDR3 length: 15 residues. The germline V gene encodes CDR1 SNHLY and CDR2 FYNNEI. Germline trimming cut 9 bases from V and 4 bases from J; bases unmatched to any gene: 13. CDR3 nucleotides: TGTGCCAGTCGCACGGGAGGACCGCCCTCAGATACGCAGTATTTT. This translates into CASRTGGPPSDTQYF.

This clone was seen more than once but under ten times. J is TRBJ1-3 and V is TRBV7-9, with TRBD1 matching over 7 bases. This CDR3 is built from 15 residues. CDR1 is SEHNR and CDR2 is FQNEAQ in the germline V gene (reference sequence). V lost 5 bases, J lost 0 bases, and 4 bases stayed unmatched. The CDR3 region is CASSLDRASGNTIYF. In DNA form, the CDR3 reads TGTGCCAGCAGCCTCGACAGGGCCTCTGGAAACACCATATATTTT.

This chain connects TRBV29-1 to TRBJ2-3; TRBD2 matches at 15 bases. The CDR3 has 17 residues. Germline loops: CDR1 SQVTM, CDR2 ANQGSEA. The V segment lost 7 bases and the J segment 1 base; nucleotides outside the gene matches: 9. CDR3 nucleotide sequence: TGCAGCGCCCGGACTAGCGGGAGGGCCATACGCACAGATACGCAGTATTTT. This gives the protein CSARTSGRAIRTDTQYF.

The rearrangement joins TRBV7-9 to TRBJ1-2; D is uncertain. This CDR3 has 11 residues. Germline V gene data show CDR1 as SEHNR and CDR2 as FQNEAQ (reference sequence). V was clipped by 8 bases and J by 8 bases, with 12 bases between them. Here the CDR3 DNA reads TGTGCCAGCGGCCTCGAGGGCGGCTACACCTTC. As protein: CASGLEGGYTF.

This chain connects TRBV5-1 to TRBJ1-1; the D gene is possibly TRBD1 (5 bases). CDR1 SGHRS and CDR2 YFSETQ come from the germline V gene. The CDR3 covers 14 residues. V lost 1 base and J lost 4, with 11 bases in between. CDR3 sequence: CASSLTGPSTEAFF. In DNA, the CDR3 is TGCGCCAGCAGCTTGACAGGACCCAGCACTGAAGCTTTCTTT.

The V call is TRBV9, the J call TRBJ1-5; D is unresolved. The CDR3 runs 17 residues. Per germline, CDR1 SGDLS and CDR2 YYNGEE. V was trimmed by 4 bases and J by 0 bases, leaving 17 bases between them. The CDR3 loop reads CASSFRGRGYSNQPQHF. In DNA form, the CDR3 reads TGTGCCAGCAGCTTCCGCGGCCGGGGTTATAGCAATCAGCCCCAGCATTTT.

The CDR3 bases are TGTGCCAGTAGGGAGGGCGGGGTCGCCAATGAGCAGTTCTTC. Encoded protein: CASREGGVANEQFF. This chain links TRBV19 with TRBJ2-1, with D tentatively TRBD2 (6 bases). The CDR3 extends over 14 amino acids. Germline CDR1 is LNHDA and CDR2 is SQIVND (reference sequence). Trimming pared 6 bases from V and 6 bases from J, leaving 15 bases between.

The V and J genes are TRBV6-5 and TRBJ1-1, with 7 positions matching TRBD1. J was trimmed by 0 bases and V by 6 bases; bases with no gene match: 7. The length of the CDR3 is 15 residues. Germline V gene data show CDR1 as MNHEY and CDR2 as SVGAGI. CDR3 sequence reads: CASRRNQGVNTEAFF. In DNA, the CDR3 is TGTGCCAGCAGGCGAAACCAGGGGGTGAACACTGAAGCTTTCTTT.

This clone has just a few counts. The CDR3 nucleotides read TGTGCCAGCTCACCCATCAGCTGGACAGGGGGTTCTGGAAACACCATATATTTT. Protein sequence: CASSPISWTGGSGNTIYF. The rearrangement joins TRBV18 to TRBJ1-3, with 10 bases fitting TRBD1. This CDR3 region has 18 residues. Losses at the gene ends were 3 bases for V and 1 base for J; bases not matched to a gene: 9. Per germline, CDR1 KGHSH and CDR2 LQKENI.

The chain uses TRBV10-2 and TRBJ2-1, with D tentatively TRBD2 (6 bases). CDR3 length: 14 amino acids. Between the trimmed V and J ends, which lost 2 bases and 10 bases, there was a span of 15 bases. Germline V gene data show CDR1 as WSHSY and CDR2 as SAAADI. The CDR3 loop is CASSEGGWGIEQFF. CDR3 nucleotides: TGCGCCAGCAGTGAGGGGGGGTGGGGGATCGAGCAGTTCTTC.

The chain is built from TRBV3-1 (or the pseudogene TRBV3-2) and TRBJ1-2, with D hard to call. The germline gives CDR1 LGHDT, CDR2 YNNKEL (reference sequence). The length of the CDR3 is 13 residues. Trimming pared 6 bases from V and 6 bases from J, leaving 14 bases between. The CDR3 reads CASRSISGDGYTF. The CDR3 coding sequence is TGTGCCAGCAGATCTATCTCGGGAGATGGCTACACCTTC.

This clone was seen only a few times. The rearrangement links TRBV7-8 to TRBJ2-7; 11 nucleotides line up with TRBD2. This CDR3 contains 16 residues. CDR1 and CDR2 (germline): SGHVS, FQNEAQ. The ends lost 5 bases at V and 3 bases at J; junction bases unmatched: 9. The CDR3 region has the DNA TGTGCCAGCAGCCCGTATAGCGGGAGGGCCCTCTACGAGCAGTACTTC. Its protein product is CASSPYSGRALYEQYF.

This clone was recorded only once. The gene calls are TRBV7-6 and TRBJ2-2; D gene ambiguous. CDR1 SGHVS and CDR2 FNYEAQ come from the germline V gene. CDR3 length: 16 amino acids. Deletions cut 5 bases from V and 0 bases from J, with 13 bases between. CDR3: CASSQRQPSNTGELFF. The CDR3 bases are TGTGCCAGCAGCCAGAGACAACCCTCGAACACCGGGGAGCTGTTTTTT.

The chain uses TRBV7-8 and TRBJ2-1, with D perhaps TRBD1 (6 bases). CDR1 and CDR2 (germline): SGHVS, FQNEAQ. With 2 bases removed from V and 10 bases from J, the gap between germline ends came to 9 bases. The CDR3 extends over 12 amino acids. CDR3 sequence reads: CASSLWGTEQFF. In DNA form, the CDR3 reads TGTGCCAGCAGCTTATGGGGGACAGAGCAGTTCTTC.

This sequence joins TRBV7-2 and TRBJ2-7, with TRBD1 matching 8 bases. V gave up 1 base and J gave up 4 bases; unmatched junction bases: 3. The CDR3 runs 14 residues. The germline gives CDR1 SGHTA, CDR2 FQGNSA. CDR3 DNA sequence: TGTGCCAGCAGCTTAGACAGGGGGTATTACGAGCAGTACTTC. Translating gives CASSLDRGYYEQYF.

On this clone itself: An end of the junction does not agree with germline; a read error may underlie this. Other DNA sequences of this sample code for an identical CDR3. The genes are TRBV18 and TRBJ2-5, with 7 bases aligning to TRBD2. CDR3 size: 15 residues. Germline V CDR1 and CDR2: KGHSH, LQKENI. Written as DNA, the CDR3 is TGTGCCAGCTCACCCGGAGCGGGGCACCAAGAGACCCAATACTTC. Amino acid sequence: CASSPGAGHQETQYF.

The count of this clone is one. This chain joins TRBV6-5 and TRBJ1-2; D is perhaps TRBD1 (6 bases). The length of the CDR3 is 11 residues. Germline values: CDR1 MNHEY, CDR2 SVGAGI. V lost 6 bases and J lost 7, with 9 bases in between. The CDR3 reads CASRAGVGYTF. CDR3 in DNA: TGTGCCAGCAGGGCAGGGGTTGGCTACACCTTC.

V usage is TRBV5-4 and J usage is TRBJ2-3; D may be TRBD2 (5 bases). CDR1 SGHNT and CDR2 YYREEE come from the germline V gene (reference sequence). The CDR3 extends over 13 amino acids. Trimming shortened V by 4 bases and J by 4 bases, and 10 bases separated the two germline ends. This CDR3 is CASSTGEADTQYF. CDR3 nucleotide sequence: TGTGCCAGCAGCACCGGGGAAGCAGATACGCAGTATTTT.

This clone was seen once. The chain combines TRBV6-6 with TRBJ1-6; D not resolved. This CDR3 is built from 14 residues. CDR1 is MNHNY, CDR2 SVGAGI, per germline (reference sequence). The V gene lost 5 bases and the J gene lost 6 bases, with 11 bases spanning the gap. CDR3 sequence: CASSRYSSNSPLHF. In nucleotides, the CDR3 is TGTGCCAGCAGTCGGTACAGCTCTAATTCACCCCTCCACTTT.